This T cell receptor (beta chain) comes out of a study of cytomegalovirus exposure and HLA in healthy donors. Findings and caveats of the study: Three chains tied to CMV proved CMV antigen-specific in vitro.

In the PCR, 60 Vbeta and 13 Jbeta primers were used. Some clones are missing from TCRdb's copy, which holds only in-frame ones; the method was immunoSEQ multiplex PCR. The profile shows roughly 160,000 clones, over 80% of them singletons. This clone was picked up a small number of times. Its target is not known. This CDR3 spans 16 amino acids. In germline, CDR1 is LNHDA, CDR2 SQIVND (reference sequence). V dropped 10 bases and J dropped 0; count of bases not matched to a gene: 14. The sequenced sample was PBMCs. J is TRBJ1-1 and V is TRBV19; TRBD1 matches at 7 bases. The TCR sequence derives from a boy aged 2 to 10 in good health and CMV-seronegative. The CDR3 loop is CATKLRTGLMNTEAFF. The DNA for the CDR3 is TGTGCCACTAAACTTAGGACAGGTTTGATGAACACTGAAGCTTTCTTT.